This T cell receptor (beta chain) is from a study of T cells in Graves' hyperthyroidism and ophthalmopathy. Study-wide findings and caveats: Expanded thyroid clonotypes (above 0.001) were mostly also found in blood. Classification by a 13 V-J model distinguished ophthalmopathy from stable hyperthyroidism. With a median lead of 6.5 months before onset, the model predicted ophthalmopathy.

This CDR3 has 12 residues. CDR1 PRHDT and CDR2 FYEKMQ come from the germline V gene (reference sequence). Trimming took 5 bases from V and 10 from J, leaving 11 bases between them. For the diagnoses, clinical symptoms, serum thyroxine and TRAb, thyroid ultrasound and orbital computed tomography were used. RNA transcripts served as the template for amplifying TCR beta CDR3 regions. First-round RT-PCR targeting the TCR CDR3 was performed with the HTBI primer set. In TCRdb, the multiplex PCR reads were re-called with MiXCR into one record per CDR3 protein. This table has 450,000 to 700,000 distinct CDR3 sequences, 35% to 55% appearing once. This clonotype was picked up one time. Its antigen is currently unknown.

The rearrangement joins TRBV13 to TRBJ1-4, with D perhaps TRBD1 (5 bases). Source material: peripheral blood or thyroid tissue (not recorded which). This TCR derives from an adult woman with Graves' disease, either hyperthyroidism or ophthalmopathy (not recorded which). CDR3 protein: CASSPGPGKLFF. CDR3 nucleotide sequence: TGTGCCAGCAGCCCAGGGCCCGGAAAACTGTTTTTT.